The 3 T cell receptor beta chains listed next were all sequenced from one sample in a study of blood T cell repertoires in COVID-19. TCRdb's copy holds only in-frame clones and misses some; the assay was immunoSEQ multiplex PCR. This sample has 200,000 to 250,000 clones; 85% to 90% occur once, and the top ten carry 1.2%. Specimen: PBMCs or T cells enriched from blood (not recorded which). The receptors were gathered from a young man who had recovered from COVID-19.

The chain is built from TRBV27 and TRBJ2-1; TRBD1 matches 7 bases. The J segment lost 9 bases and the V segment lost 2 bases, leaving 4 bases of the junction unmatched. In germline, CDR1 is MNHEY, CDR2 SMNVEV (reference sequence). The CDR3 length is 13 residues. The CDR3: CASSLGQASEQFF. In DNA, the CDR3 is TGTGCCAGCAGTTTAGGACAGGCAAGTGAGCAGTTCTTC.

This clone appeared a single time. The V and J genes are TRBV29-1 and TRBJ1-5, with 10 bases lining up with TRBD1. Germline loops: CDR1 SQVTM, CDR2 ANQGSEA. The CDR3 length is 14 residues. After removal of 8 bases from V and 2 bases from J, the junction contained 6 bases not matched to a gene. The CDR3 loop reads CSYSTGGGNQPQHF. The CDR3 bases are TGCAGCTACTCGACAGGGGGCGGCAATCAGCCCCAGCATTTT.

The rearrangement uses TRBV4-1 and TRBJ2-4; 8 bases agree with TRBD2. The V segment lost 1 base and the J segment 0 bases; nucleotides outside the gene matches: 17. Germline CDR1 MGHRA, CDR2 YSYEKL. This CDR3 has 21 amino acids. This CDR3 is CASSQAEARGGALPAKNIQYF. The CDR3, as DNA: TGCGCCAGCAGCCAAGCAGAAGCTCGGGGGGGGGCCCTCCCAGCCAAAAACATTCAGTACTTC.